Following are 28 T cell receptor beta chains from one sample sequenced in a study of control samples from healthy donors and cancer patients. Sequenced by immunoSEQ multiplex PCR; TCRdb stores in-frame clones only, minus some. The data show about 160,000 clones, about 94% seen once. The sample taken for sequencing was PBMCs. These receptors were obtained from a man aged 60 to 69 with colorectal cancer.

This chain joins TRBV7-2 and TRBJ2-2; no clear D. Per germline, CDR1 SGHTA and CDR2 FQGNSA. This CDR3 is 14 amino acids long. The V and J ends lost 5 bases and 0 bases respectively, with 7 bases between them. CDR3 amino acids: CASSPQPNTGELFF. The CDR3 DNA reads as TGTGCCAGCAGCCCACAGCCGAACACCGGGGAGCTGTTTTTT. Full variable domain (rest looked up from reference TRBV7-2 and TRBJ2-2): GAGVSQSPSNKVTEKGKDVELRCDPISGHTALYWYRQSLGQGLEFLIYFQGNSAPDKSGLPSDRFSAERTGGSVSTLTIQRTQQEDSAVYLCASSPQPNTGELFFGEGSRLTVL.

The V and J genes are TRBV7-9 and TRBJ1-2; weak D call: TRBD1 (5 bases). The CDR3 length is 12 residues. The ends were cut back, 6 bases at V and 6 bases at J, with 11 bases in the middle. CDR1 and CDR2 from the germline V gene are SEHNR and FQNEAQ (reference sequence). The CDR3 coding sequence is TGTGCCAGCAGTCAGGGAGGCGATGGCTACACCTTC. Its translation is CASSQGGDGYTF. The full variable domain, rest sourced from reference TRBV7-9 and TRBJ1-2, is DTGVSQNPRHKITKRGQNVTFRCDPISEHNRLYWYRQTLGQGPEFLTYFQNEAQLEKSRLLSDRFSAERPKGSFSTLEIQRTEQGDSAMYLCASSQGGDGYTFGSGTRLTVV.

The chain uses TRBV10-1 and TRBJ2-7; 8 bases match TRBD2. The ends lost 5 bases at V and 1 base at J; junction bases unmatched: 4. This CDR3 is built from 14 residues. Looked up from germline, CDR1 is WNHNN and CDR2 is SYGVQD (reference sequence). CDR3 DNA: TGCGCCAGCAGTCCCCAGCGGGGGTCCTACGAGCAGTACTTC. This translates into CASSPQRGSYEQYF.

This clone is a singleton in its sample. The rearrangement uses TRBV19 and TRBJ2-2, with D possibly being TRBD1 (6 bases). The CDR3 totals 15 residues. The V gene lost 5 bases and the J gene lost 6 bases, with 16 bases spanning the gap. Germline V gene sequence: CDR1 LNHDA, CDR2 SQIVND (reference sequence). The CDR3 sequence is CASSSPQGWAGELFF. In DNA, the CDR3 is TGTGCCAGTAGTTCACCACAGGGATGGGCCGGGGAGCTGTTTTTT.

This chain connects TRBV18 to TRBJ2-1, with D possibly being TRBD1 (5 bases). The CDR3 runs 14 residues. The V gene's germline CDR1 is KGHSH and CDR2 LQKENI. Between the trimmed V and J ends, which lost 3 bases and 10 bases, there was a span of 16 bases. The CDR3 is CASSPGQGRVEQFF. CDR3 nucleotide sequence: TGTGCCAGCTCACCGGGGCAGGGCCGGGTGGAGCAGTTCTTC.

A single count supports this clone. The chain has TRBV9 and TRBJ2-1; D is perhaps TRBD1 (6 bases). Trimming left V 3 bases short and J 4 bases short, with 17 bases between. The CDR3 runs 16 residues. CDR1 SGDLS and CDR2 YYNGEE come from the germline V gene. The CDR3 sequence is CASSADQGWAYNEQFF. The CDR3 DNA reads as TGTGCCAGCAGCGCCGACCAGGGGTGGGCGTACAATGAGCAGTTCTTC. Drawing the rest from reference TRBV9 and TRBJ2-1, the complete variable domain is DSGVTQTPKHLITATGQRVTLRCSPRSGDLSVYWYQQSLDQGLQFLIQYYNGEERAKGNILERFSAQQFPDLHSELNLSSLELGDSALYFCASSADQGWAYNEQFFGPGTRLTVL.

The sample holds one count of this clone. This sequence joins TRBV5-6 and TRBJ1-2; D unresolved. The CDR3 totals 14 residues. V lost 0 bases and J lost 3, with 9 bases in between. In germline, CDR1 is SGHDT, CDR2 YYEEEE. CDR3 DNA: TGTGCCAGCAGCTTGGATGGGGTTGACTATGGCTACACCTTC. Its translation: CASSLDGVDYGYTF.

This chain links TRBV5-4 with TRBJ2-1, with 8 positions matching TRBD2. Germline CDR1 is SGHNT and CDR2 is YYREEE (reference sequence). This CDR3 has 15 residues. V lost 1 base, J lost 3 bases, and 3 bases stayed unmatched. For the CDR3, the DNA is TGTGCCAGCAGCTTGAGCGGGGGAGGCTACAATGAGCAGTTCTTC. It is translated as CASSLSGGGYNEQFF.

The chain carries TRBV7-2 and TRBJ2-7; the D gene could be TRBD1 or TRBD2 (5 bases each). Trimming cost V 4 bases and J 12 bases, with 13 bases left between them. Germline-derived CDR1 and CDR2 are SGHTA and FQGNSA. This CDR3 has 11 residues. The CDR3 sequence is CASSSGTGWYF. The CDR3 coding sequence is TGTGCCAGCAGCTCCGGGACGGGGTGGTACTTC.

This rearrangement joins TRBV7-2 to TRBJ1-1; D ambiguous. With 2 bases removed from V and 0 bases from J, the gap between germline ends came to 4 bases. Germline loops: CDR1 SGHTA, CDR2 FQGNSA. The CDR3 has 13 amino acids. CDR3 sequence: CASSLKVNTEAFF. CDR3 nucleotides: TGTGCCAGCAGCTTAAAGGTGAACACTGAAGCTTTCTTT.

The chain has TRBV27 and TRBJ2-1, with 10 nucleotides matching TRBD2. V lost 5 bases, J lost 6 bases, and 4 bases stayed unmatched. The V gene's germline CDR1 is MNHEY and CDR2 SMNVEV (reference sequence). The CDR3 totals 14 residues. CDR3 residues: CASSPRTSGNEQFF. The CDR3 nucleotides are TGTGCCAGCAGTCCCCGGACTAGCGGCAATGAGCAGTTCTTC.

J is TRBJ2-2 and V is TRBV11-3; D is possibly TRBD1 (6 bases). Per the germline V gene, CDR1 is SGHNT and CDR2 is YENEEA. The CDR3 is made up of 13 amino acids. The V gene lost 5 bases and the J gene lost 8 bases, with 12 bases spanning the gap. The CDR3 spells CASSEQGSGELFF. The CDR3 nucleotides are TGTGCCAGCAGCGAGCAGGGGTCAGGGGAGCTGTTTTTT.

The chain carries TRBV4-1 and TRBJ1-1; no clear D. V was cut by 1 base and J by 3 bases, with 15 bases left in between. Per germline, CDR1 MGHRA and CDR2 YSYEKL. This CDR3 comprises 16 residues. CDR3: CASSQGVGPWYTEAFF. The CDR3 nucleotides are TGCGCCAGCAGCCAAGGTGTAGGCCCATGGTACACTGAAGCTTTCTTT.

As DNA, the CDR3 is TGTGCCAGCAGCGAAAACAGGGGTCAGCCCCAGCATTTT. Translating gives CASSENRGQPQHF. The V call is TRBV11-2, the J call TRBJ1-5; 7 bases agree with TRBD1. Germline V CDR1 and CDR2: SGHAT, FQNNGV. Trimming at V came to 5 bases and at J to 6 bases, leaving 4 bases not matched to a gene. There are 13 residues in the CDR3.

The rearrangement links TRBV10-3 to TRBJ1-1; the D gene is possibly TRBD1 (6 bases). V was clipped by 4 bases and J by 0 bases, with 12 bases between them. The germline CDR1 and CDR2 sequences are ENHRY and SYGVKD. CDR3 size: 15 residues. CDR3 loop: CAISAADRMNTEAFF. CDR3 coding DNA: TGTGCCATCAGTGCAGCAGACAGGATGAACACTGAAGCTTTCTTT.

This chain links TRBV12-2 with TRBJ1-5. TRBV12-2 is an annotated pseudogene. This CDR3 region has 14 residues. As DNA, the CDR3 is TGTGCAAGTCGCCTGAGGGCTAGCAATCAGCCCCAGCATTTT. It translates to CASRLRASNQPQHF.

The CDR3 here is CASSQQGIGYTF. The CDR3 bases are TGTGCCAGCAGCCAACAGGGGATCGGCTACACCTTC. The chain joins TRBV3-1 (or the pseudogene TRBV3-2) to TRBJ1-2, with D possibly being TRBD1 (6 bases). CDR3 length: 12 amino acids. V lost 2 bases to trimming and J lost 8 bases, with 9 bases between them. The germline gives CDR1 LGHDT, CDR2 YNNKEL (reference sequence).

The rearrangement joins TRBV9 to TRBJ2-2; the D is unclear. The V end lost 6 bases, the J end lost 0 bases, and 15 bases lay between the germline ends. This CDR3 is 16 amino acids long. Germline V gene data show CDR1 as SGDLS and CDR2 as YYNGEE. DNA for the CDR3: TGTGCCAGCACCGAAGGTCCAGCTACGAACACCGGGGAGCTGTTTTTT. Translation: CASTEGPATNTGELFF.

J is TRBJ1-4 and V is TRBV5-1; the match to TRBD1 covers 8 bases. Germline-derived CDR1 and CDR2 are SGHRS and YFSETQ. V was pared by 4 bases and J by 0 bases, with 5 bases of the junction left unmatched. This CDR3 region has 16 residues. CDR3 bases: TGCGCCAGCAGCCCTGGACAGGGCACAACTAATGAAAAACTGTTTTTT. This translates into CASSPGQGTTNEKLFF.

The chain couples TRBV5-4 to TRBJ2-5; 7 positions agree with TRBD1. The trim removed 4 bases at V and 4 bases at J, leaving 10 bases unmatched. Germline CDR1 reads SGHNT; CDR2 reads YYREEE (reference sequence). The CDR3 sequence is 15 residues long. The CDR3 spells CASSPSLRQGETQYF. DNA of the CDR3: TGTGCCAGCAGCCCGAGCCTCAGACAGGGAGAGACCCAGTACTTC.

Only one count was recorded for this clone. The rearrangement links TRBV5-4 to TRBJ1-1, with a possible D match to TRBD1 (5 bases). The V end was cut by 4 bases, the J end by 1 base, with 14 bases between. The germline V gene has CDR1 SGHNT and CDR2 YYREEE (reference sequence). The CDR3 sequence is 15 residues long. CDR3 residues: CASSPRSGANTEAFF. The CDR3 bases are TGTGCCAGCAGCCCCCGGAGCGGGGCGAACACTGAAGCTTTCTTT.

The chain couples TRBV6-5 to TRBJ1-2, with 8 positions matching TRBD1. Germline V gene lookup returns CDR1 MNHEY and CDR2 SVGAGI. The length of the CDR3 is 14 residues. V dropped 6 bases and J dropped 4; count of bases not matched to a gene: 7. This chain's CDR3 is CASRLDRVGYGYTF. CDR3 in DNA: TGTGCCAGCAGATTGGACAGGGTTGGCTATGGCTACACCTTC.

This chain connects TRBV14 to TRBJ2-2; 8 nucleotides match TRBD1. There are 16 residues in the CDR3. The V segment lost 0 bases and the J segment 1 base; nucleotides outside the gene matches: 1. The V gene's germline CDR1 is SGHDN and CDR2 FVKESK. CDR3 sequence reads: CASSQEDRGNTGELFF. The CDR3 DNA sequence: TGTGCCAGCAGCCAAGAAGACAGGGGGAACACCGGGGAGCTGTTTTTT.

The chain combines TRBV6-5 with TRBJ1-6, with D tentatively TRBD1 (6 bases). V was cut by 8 bases and J by 3 bases, with 14 bases left in between. The V gene's germline CDR1 is MNHEY and CDR2 SVGAGI. This CDR3 is 15 amino acids long. The CDR3 spells CASSWGGNYNSPLHF. The CDR3 nucleotides are TGTGCCAGCTCCTGGGGGGGCAACTATAATTCACCCCTCCACTTT.

The rearrangement joins TRBV4-3 to TRBJ1-4; D gene ambiguous. V lost 3 bases, J lost 11 bases, and 7 bases lay in between. Germline V CDR1 and CDR2: LGHNA, YSLEER. The CDR3 spans 11 residues. The CDR3 is CASSHGTKLFF. The CDR3 DNA reads TGCGCCAGCAGCCACGGAACTAAACTGTTTTTT.

The chain couples TRBV7-2 to TRBJ2-1; D is perhaps TRBD1 (6 bases). With 6 bases removed from V and 4 bases from J, the gap between germline ends came to 10 bases. Germline loops: CDR1 SGHTA, CDR2 FQGNSA. This CDR3 is 13 amino acids long. The CDR3 spells CASSRQVYNEQFF. The CDR3 DNA follows: TGTGCCAGCAGTAGACAGGTTTACAATGAGCAGTTCTTC.

V usage is TRBV20-1 and J usage is TRBJ1-6; possibly TRBD1 for D (5 bases). Between the trimmed V and J ends, which lost 3 bases and 7 bases, there was a span of 10 bases. There are 13 residues in the CDR3. The germline V gene has CDR1 DFQATT and CDR2 SNEGSKA (reference sequence). CDR3 sequence reads: CSASSQGNSPLHF. In nucleotides, the CDR3 is TGCAGTGCTAGTTCCCAGGGAAATTCACCCCTCCACTTT.

The rearrangement uses TRBV12-3 or TRBV12-4 and TRBJ1-3, with no clear D. Trimming shortened V by 8 bases and J by 8 bases, and 13 bases separated the two germline ends. The CDR3 is 12 amino acids. The CDR3 region has the DNA TGTGCCAGCGTAATAAACGAGGACACCATATATTTT. This sequence encodes CASVINEDTIYF.